Presented here are 2 T cell receptor beta chains from one specimen sequenced in a study of cytomegalovirus exposure and HLA in healthy donors. The study ran its PCR with 60 Vbeta and 13 Jbeta primers. Produced via immunoSEQ multiplex PCR; TCRdb's table is partial and in-frame only. The sample contains roughly 140,000 clones, around 72% of which appear only once. Source material: PBMCs. These receptors were collected from a man in his forties or fifties in good health and CMV-seronegative.

The V gene is TRBV7-9, the J gene TRBJ1-2, with 8 bases matching TRBD1. Germline CDR1 SEHNR, CDR2 FQNEAQ (reference sequence). This CDR3 comprises 13 residues. V lost 5 bases and J lost 8; bases outside the gene matches: 7. DNA for the CDR3: TGTGCCAGCAGCCTAGGACAGGGAAACGGCTACACCTTC. Its protein product is CASSLGQGNGYTF.

The chain has TRBV7-2 and TRBJ1-6; 8 nucleotides align to TRBD1. With 5 bases clipped from V and 8 bases from J, the junction kept 8 bases outside the gene matches. Per the germline V gene, CDR1 is SGHTA and CDR2 is FQGNSA. The CDR3 consists of 15 residues. The CDR3 protein is CASSATGTGDSPLHF. The CDR3 region has the DNA TGTGCCAGCAGCGCGACCGGGACAGGAGATTCACCCCTCCACTTT.